These T cell receptor beta chains were read from a single sample in a study of CD4 T cells in relation to SARS-CoV-2 and coronaviruses. Their specific antigens are unknown. Sequencing was performed with immunoSEQ multiplex PCR; in TCRdb, only in-frame clones are kept and a portion is missing. The sample lists more than 20,000 clones, about three fifths occurring once. Sequencing was done on a sample of CD4+ T cells from PBMCs, cultured in vitro. The origin of the receptors is a human donor in good health. Both conserved end residues are part of each CDR3. The order of the fields is clone size, J gene, CDR3 length, D gene, V gene, CDR3 protein, CDR3 DNA. The D gene is left open where the match is weak. For some rows the clone size is stated as once, few or many, or as a class when expanded; others skip it.

abundance: .
j_gene: TRBJ1-6
len: 15
d_gene: .
v_gene: TRBV2
CDR3aa: CASSEVGPPGSPLHF
CDR3nt: TGTGCCAGCAGTGAAGTCGGGCCTCCCGGGTCACCCCTCCACTTT

abundance: .
j_gene: TRBJ1-1
len: 15
d_gene: TRBD1
v_gene: TRBV25-1
CDR3aa: CASSHGQGGGTEAFF
CDR3nt: TGTGCCAGCAGTCATGGACAGGGAGGGGGCACTGAAGCTTTCTTT

abundance: few
j_gene: TRBJ2-5
len: 13
d_gene: .
v_gene: TRBV6-5
CDR3aa: CASKWTGQETQYF
CDR3nt: TGTGCCAGCAAATGGACGGGCCAAGAGACCCAGTACTTC

abundance: .
j_gene: TRBJ2-2
len: 14
d_gene: TRBD1
v_gene: TRBV30
CDR3aa: CAWSQGALTGELFF
CDR3nt: TGTGCCTGGAGTCAGGGGGCGCTGACCGGGGAGCTGTTTTTT

abundance: once
j_gene: TRBJ2-2
len: 16
d_gene: TRBD1
v_gene: TRBV27
CDR3aa: CASSLNRGAGTGELFF
CDR3nt: TGTGCCAGCAGTTTAAACAGGGGAGCAGGCACCGGGGAGCTGTTTTTT

abundance: few
j_gene: TRBJ1-5
len: 15
d_gene: .
v_gene: TRBV2
CDR3aa: CASSEQGMGNQPQHF
CDR3nt: TGTGCCAGCAGTGAGCAGGGGATGGGCAATCAGCCCCAGCATTTT

abundance: .
j_gene: TRBJ2-5
len: 15
d_gene: TRBD2
v_gene: TRBV3-1/TRBV3-2
CDR3aa: CASSPQREGQETQYF
CDR3nt: TGTGCCAGCAGCCCACAGCGGGAGGGCCAAGAGACCCAGTACTTC

abundance: .
j_gene: TRBJ1-1
len: 13
d_gene: TRBD1
v_gene: TRBV27
CDR3aa: CASSHRGQTEAFF
CDR3nt: TGTGCCAGCAGTCACAGGGGGCAAACTGAAGCTTTCTTT

abundance: .
j_gene: TRBJ2-3
len: 15
d_gene: TRBD2
v_gene: TRBV6-5
CDR3aa: CASGTSGIVTDTQYF
CDR3nt: TGTGCCAGCGGGACTAGCGGGATAGTCACAGATACGCAGTATTTT

abundance: .
j_gene: TRBJ2-5
len: 15
d_gene: .
v_gene: TRBV3-1/TRBV3-2
CDR3aa: CASSQGGITQETQYF
CDR3nt: TGTGCCAGCAGCCAAGGCGGGATAACCCAAGAGACCCAGTACTTC

abundance: .
j_gene: TRBJ2-3
len: 15
d_gene: TRBD1
v_gene: TRBV6-2/TRBV6-3
CDR3aa: CASSFGTGVTDTQYF
CDR3nt: TGTGCCAGCAGTTTTGGGACAGGGGTTACAGATACGCAGTATTTT

abundance: .
j_gene: TRBJ1-2
len: 13
d_gene: TRBD1
v_gene: TRBV29-1
CDR3aa: CSVEPGQGGGYTF
CDR3nt: TGCAGCGTTGAACCGGGACAGGGAGGAGGCTACACCTTC